A single TCR beta chain is shown here with its context. J gave up 1 base and V 0 bases, and 4 bases lay outside the gene matches. The CDR3 sequence is 17 residues long. Germline V gene lookup returns CDR1 LGHNA and CDR2 YNFKEQ. These data originate in a study of blood T cell repertoires in COVID-19. Study information: Samples of COVID-19 (acute and convalescent) were obtained from the United States, Italy and Spain. T cells, B-cell-depleted T cells, or PBMCs supplied cDNA or gDNA.

The authors' processing: Quantification of nucleated cells was approximated via reference gene primer amplification. Profiling relied on immunoSEQ multiplex PCR, and the TCRdb table lists in-frame clones only, not all of them. Clonal size and the V and J genes are those of that table, whereas D and trimming came from the DNA. The data hold about 190,000 clones, with roughly 80% observed a single time. The sequence was obtained from a man between 45 and 60 years old who had recovered from COVID-19. This chain uses TRBV4-2 with TRBJ2-3, with TRBD2 matching 10 bases. Material for sequencing was peripheral blood. CDR3 DNA sequence: TGTGCCAGCAGCCAAGATGACGGGACTAGCGGCACAGATACGCAGTATTTT. Protein sequence: CASSQDDGTSGTDTQYF.